These 17 T cell receptor delta chains were sequenced from one sample in a study of γδ T cells in repeated Plasmodium falciparum infection. Vgamma9/Vdelta2+ and Vdelta2-negative gammadelta T cells were flow-sorted from PBMC for bulk sequencing. TCRdb re-called the multiplex PCR reads via CATT. The repertoire holds 90,000 to 95,000 delta-chain clones, over 0.9% seen once, with nearly 10% in the top ten. Sequencing input: gamma-delta T cells from blood. The origin of the receptors is a pool of human donors (malaria-infected and uninfected, not separated).

This clone has ten or more counts. The protein TCRdb lists belongs to a much larger clone and differs from this DNA's translation at residue 3, which points to a read error; the protein shown is made from the DNA. The gene calls are TRDV2 and TRDJ2, with a possible D match to TRDD3 (5 bases). Germline V gene sequence: CDR1 GEAIGNYY, CDR2 EKD. The CDR3 is 14 residues long. The CDR3: CARDTITGTAQLFF. Here the CDR3 DNA reads TGTGCCCGTGACACCATTACTGGGACAGCACAACTCTTCTTT.

This clone was seen a handful of times. The TCRdb record carries a much larger clone's protein, which differs from this DNA's translation at residue 15; a read error is the likely cause, and the protein listed here is the DNA translation. This chain joins TRDV2 and TRDJ1; 12 bases match TRDD3. TCRdb offers no J gene call, so here the DNA was matched to germline to obtain one. Germline lookup yields CDR1 GEAIGNYY and CDR2 EKD. This CDR3 spans 18 amino acids. The CDR3 sequence is CACVRTGGYKKFTDELIF. The CDR3 nucleotides read TGTGCCTGTGTCCGTACTGGGGGATACAAAAAATTCACCGATGAACTCATCTTT.

This clone has just a few counts. The likely explanation is a read error, given a far larger clone one base away. The same CDR3 can be traced to other DNA sequences in this sample. The V gene is TRDV2, the J gene TRDJ1; D is possibly TRDD3 (6 bases). This CDR3 spans 22 amino acids. CDR1 is GEAIGNYY and CDR2 is EKD in the germline V gene. Trimming cost V 3 bases and J 0 bases, with 34 bases left between them. The CDR3 sequence is CACDPILAGDPSRVFDTDKLIF. In DNA form, the CDR3 reads TGTGCCTGTGACCCCATTTTGGCTGGGGACCCTAGTAGGGTTTTCGACACCGATAAACTCATCTTT.

This clone was seen only a few times. A far larger clone is off by one base, so a read error is likely. This same CDR3 is encoded by further DNA sequences in the sample. This chain uses TRDV2 with TRDJ1, with 8 bases lining up with TRDD3. The J gene is not listed in TCRdb, so it was assigned here from a DNA match to germline. Per the germline V gene, CDR1 is GEAIGNYY and CDR2 is EKD. The CDR3 spans 13 residues. V dropped 3 bases and J dropped 8; count of bases not matched to a gene: 7. CDR3 region: CACDAGGHDKLIF. CDR3 nucleotide sequence: TGTGCCTGTGACGCTGGGGGACACGACAAACTCATCTTT.

Worth noting for this clone: The junction and the germline gene differ at one end; a read error may be behind it. V usage is TRDV1 and J usage is TRDJ1, with a possible D match to TRDD3 (6 bases). The J gene, left out of TCRdb, was set here by checking the DNA against germline. The CDR3 consists of 22 residues. From germline, CDR1 is TSWWSYY and CDR2 QGS. The CDR3 loop reads CSGRNASPNVLGKLKYTDKLIF. CDR3 bases: TGCTCTGGGAGAAACGCCTCACCAAATGTCCTGGGGAAGTTGAAGTACACCGATAAACTCATCTTT.

This clone was seen a handful of times. The protein TCRdb gives is from a much larger clone and does not agree with this DNA's translation at residue 10, likely a read error; the protein shown here comes from the DNA. This chain joins TRDV2 and TRDJ3, with TRDD3 matching 7 bases. TCRdb lists no J gene, so it was determined here by aligning the DNA to germline. Unmatched junction bases numbered 11, after V lost 3 bases and J lost 7 bases. In germline, CDR1 is GEAIGNYY, CDR2 EKD. The CDR3 runs 17 residues. CDR3 bases: TGTGCCTGTGACGAAGAACTGGGGAAGGAAGACACCCGACAGATGTTTTTC. This gives the protein CACDEELGKEDTRQMFF.

This clone was detected a few times. The protein given by TCRdb reflects a much larger clone and differs at residue 19 from this DNA's translation, likely from a read error; the protein shown is the DNA's translation. This chain connects TRDV1 to TRDJ1; D assignment may be TRDD2 or TRDD3 (9 bases each). The J gene comes from matching the DNA to germline here; TCRdb lacks it. The germline V gene encodes CDR1 TSWWSYY and CDR2 QGS. This CDR3 region has 23 residues. The CDR3 sequence is CALGEHCCRPSYSYGGYTGKLIF. CDR3 nucleotide sequence: TGTGCTCTTGGGGAACATTGTTGTAGGCCTTCCTACTCCTACGGGGGATACACCGGTAAACTCATCTTT.

With respect to this clone: The TCRdb protein comes from a much larger clone and disagrees with this DNA's translation at residue 10, likely due to a read error; the protein given here is derived from the DNA. The rearrangement links TRDV2 to TRDJ1; D might be TRDD2 (6 bases). Germline-derived CDR1 and CDR2 are GEAIGNYY and EKD. CDR3 length: 18 residues. CDR3 sequence: CACVSLPITEGDTDKLIF. The CDR3 coding sequence is TGTGCCTGTGTATCCCTTCCGATTACTGAGGGAGACACCGATAAACTCATCTTC.

The table lists this clone with a few counts. This DNA's translation differs at residue 16 from TCRdb's protein, which comes from a much larger clone; a read error is likely, and the protein shown is translated from the DNA. The rearrangement links TRDV1 to TRDJ3; D is perhaps TRDD3 (6 bases). TCRdb lists no J gene, so it was determined here by aligning the DNA to germline. The CDR3 spans 19 residues. The germline V gene has CDR1 TSWWSYY and CDR2 QGS. The CDR3 spells CALGEPGELGIWDTRRMFF. Here the CDR3 DNA reads TGTGCTCTTGGGGAACCGGGCGAATTGGGGATCTGGGACACCCGACGGATGTTTTTC.

At least ten counts were recorded for this clone. Here the V gene is TRDV2, but the J gene went uncalled. From germline, CDR1 is GEAIGNYY and CDR2 EKD. The CDR3 is made up of 14 amino acids. CDR3 residues: CACDAISYADKPIF. CDR3 nucleotide sequence: TGTGCCTGTGACGCTATTTCGTACGCCGATAAACCCATCTTT.

Comments on this clone: TCRdb attributes to this sequence the protein of a much larger clone, which differs from the DNA translation at residue 6; a read error is likely, and the protein displayed is translated from the DNA. At the DNA level, this CDR3 is encoded by other sequences in the same sample as well. This rearrangement joins TRDV1 to TRDJ1, with D hard to call. TCRdb supplies no J gene; here it was assigned by aligning the nucleotide sequence to germline. Per germline, CDR1 TSWWSYY and CDR2 QGS. The V and J ends lost 1 base and 7 bases respectively, with 7 bases between them. This CDR3 spans 12 amino acids. CDR3: CALGEPRGKLIF. The CDR3 DNA sequence: TGTGCTCTTGGGGAACCCAGGGGTAAACTCATCTTT.

This clone was detected only a few times. TCRdb records a much larger clone's protein for this DNA, with a difference at residue 11 that likely arises from a read error; the protein given is the translation of the DNA. V is TRDV1 and J is TRDJ1; TRDD3 matches at 9 bases. Germline CDR1 and CDR2: TSWWSYY and QGS. V dropped 3 bases and J dropped 3; count of bases not matched to a gene: 11. The CDR3 runs 17 residues. DNA of the CDR3: TGTGCTCTTGGGGACTACCGCTGGGGGATTAAGGCCGATAAACTCATCTTT. Translating it yields CALGDYRWGIKADKLIF.

Comment on this clone: TCRdb's entry gives the protein of a much larger clone, which mismatches this DNA's translation at residue 17, likely from a read error; the protein reported here is translated from the DNA. No J gene call was made, and the V gene is TRDV1; TRDD3 is the table's D call, not checked against the DNA. The CDR3 consists of 18 residues. Germline V CDR1 and CDR2: TSWWSYY, QGS. Here the CDR3 DNA reads TGTGCTCTTGGGACTCTTAGAATAGGTGGTTGGGGGATACAACAACTCACCTTT. This codes for CALGTLRIGGWGIQQLTF.

The sample holds many counts of this clone. The chain joins TRDV1 to TRDJ1; D is undetermined. Trimming shortened V by 4 bases and J by 2 bases, and 14 bases separated the two germline ends. Germline assignment: CDR1 TSWWSYY and CDR2 QGS. The CDR3 runs 15 residues. The CDR3 here is CALGALGPRTDKLIF. The CDR3 DNA reads as TGTGCTCTTGGGGCCCTCGGGCCGCGTACCGATAAACTCATCTTT.

With respect to this clone: TCRdb's protein, taken from a much larger clone, differs from this DNA's translation at residue 12, likely owing to a read error; the protein displayed comes from the DNA. The J gene is TRDJ1, the V gene TRDV2; TRDD3 might be the D (5 bases). No J gene is reported in TCRdb; it was inferred here by comparing the DNA with germline. Germline V gives CDR1 GEAIGNYY, CDR2 EKD. The CDR3 is 22 amino acids. V was shortened by 0 bases and J by 0 bases, with 31 bases between the two germline ends. DNA for the CDR3: TGTGCCTGTGACACCGGGAGTTTGTATCGACTGAGGGATTTGGAATACACCGATAAACTCATCTTT. Its protein is CACDTGSLYRLRDLEYTDKLIF.

With respect to this clone: The protein recorded in TCRdb matches a much larger clone and deviates from this DNA's translation at residue 17, suggesting a read error; the protein here is obtained by translating the DNA. The V and J genes are TRDV1 and TRDJ1; TRDD2 might be the D (9 bases). The J gene is not listed in TCRdb, so it was assigned here from a DNA match to germline. Germline V CDR1 and CDR2: TSWWSYY, QGS. The CDR3 is 24 amino acids. The V gene lost 2 bases and the J gene lost 0 bases, with 37 bases spanning the gap. CDR3 loop: CALGEKVSPFLLHYWGLDTDKLIF. DNA for the CDR3: TGTGCTCTTGGGGAAAAGGTGAGCCCCTTCCTACTACATTACTGGGGGCTGGACACCGATAAACTCATCTTT.

There are a few counts of this clone. A far larger clone is one base from this, pointing to a likely read error. In the same sample, other DNA sequences code for this CDR3. The genes are TRDV1 and TRDJ1; possibly TRDD3 for D (6 bases). Here the J gene came from matching the DNA to germline, since TCRdb omits it. Per the germline V gene, CDR1 is TSWWSYY and CDR2 is QGS. The CDR3 totals 22 residues. The CDR3 loop reads CALGEPTLGWGSLEEDTDKLIF. The CDR3 nucleotides read TGTGCTCTCGGGGAACCGACGTTGGGGTGGGGGTCACTAGAAGAGGACACCGATAAACTCATCTTT.